This entry is about one T cell receptor beta chain. This specimen includes other DNA sequences encoding the same CDR3. This entry is derived from a study of CD8+ T cells in alopecia areata. In the study overall: Treated patients took oral tofacitinib at 5 to 10 mg twice daily.

The sequencing template was cDNA reverse transcribed from extracted RNA. Here immunoSEQ multiplex PCR was the method, and the copy in TCRdb shows in-frame clones only, minus some. Among some 100,000 clones listed, roughly 60% were seen once. The germline gives CDR1 MNHEY, CDR2 SMNVEV (reference sequence). Trimming took 0 bases from V and 1 from J, leaving 4 bases between them. CDR3 size: 15 residues. Treatment here: oral pan-JAK inhibitor, 5-10 mg twice daily. CD4+ and CD8+ T cells were sorted from PBMCs. This sequence originates from a human donor with alopecia areata. The chain employs TRBV27 and TRBJ2-6; no reliable D call. Here the sequenced sample was CD8+ T cells sorted from blood, taken between weeks 55 and 65, from a patient treated with tofacitinib. The CDR3 DNA reads TGTGCCAGCAGTTTATCCGTGTCTGGGGCCAACGTCCTGACTTTC. It codes for CASSLSVSGANVLTF.